This entry lists 3 T cell receptor beta chains sequenced from one sample in a study of tumor-infiltrating lymphocytes in primary liver carcinoma. Germline DNA was also extracted, with blood RNA taken from unsorted whole blood. With a constant-region primer, TCR beta cDNA was made from approximately 500 ng of total RNA. ARM-PCR, slightly modified, supplied the TCR beta libraries through three nested multiplex PCR rounds. The opening two PCR rounds, around 11 cycles each, paired TRBV1-TRBV30 forward primers with a C-beta reverse primer. MiXCR, applied by TCRdb to the multiplex PCR reads, yields one record per CDR3 protein. Counted here are just over 300,000 distinct CDR3 sequences, 50% to 75% occurring once; the ten biggest clones make up approximately 15%. Sequenced material: peripheral blood. The receptor set was obtained from a woman under 40 with primary liver carcinoma and hepatitis B virus infection.

Many counts were recorded for this clonotype. The CDR3 nucleotides read TGTGCCAGCAGCCAAGATGACGGGGGAGCCTACGAGCAGTACTTC. Amino acids: CASSQDDGGAYEQYF. The chain couples TRBV4-2 to TRBJ2-7; perhaps TRBD2 as D (6 bases). Between the trimmed V and J ends, which lost 0 bases and 2 bases, there was a span of 11 bases. CDR1 and CDR2 from the germline V gene are LGHNA and YNFKEQ. The CDR3 covers 15 residues.

This clonotype showed up just once. An end of the junction differs from the germline gene, which may be a read error. The chain links TRBV11-2 to TRBJ2-1, with D unresolved. The CDR3 totals 13 residues. Germline lookup yields CDR1 SGHAT and CDR2 FQNNGV. This chain's CDR3 is CAGSFGSYTEQFF. The DNA for the CDR3 is TGTGCCGGCAGCTTTGGGTCCTACACTGAGCAGTTCTTC.

For this clonotype: A much larger clonotype is one base distant, so this may be a read error. The J gene is TRBJ2-7, the V gene TRBV12-3 or TRBV12-4; D not certain. This CDR3 region has 14 residues. CDR3 bases: TGTGCCAGCAGTTTAGCGCTAGGAGCCTACGGGCAGTACTTC. Translated: CASSLALGAYGQYF.